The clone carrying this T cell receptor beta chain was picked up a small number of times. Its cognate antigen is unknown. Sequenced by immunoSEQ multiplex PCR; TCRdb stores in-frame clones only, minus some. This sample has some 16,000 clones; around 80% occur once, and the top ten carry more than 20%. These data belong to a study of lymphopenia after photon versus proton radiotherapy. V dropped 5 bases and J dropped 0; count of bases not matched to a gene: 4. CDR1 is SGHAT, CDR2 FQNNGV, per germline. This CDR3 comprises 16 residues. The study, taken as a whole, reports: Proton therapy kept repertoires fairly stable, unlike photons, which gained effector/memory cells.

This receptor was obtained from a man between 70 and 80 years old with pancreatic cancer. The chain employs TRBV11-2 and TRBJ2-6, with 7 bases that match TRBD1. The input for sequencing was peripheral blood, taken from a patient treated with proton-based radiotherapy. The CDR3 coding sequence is TGTGCCAGCAGCAAAACAGGGGACTCTGGGGCCAACGTCCTGACTTTC. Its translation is CASSKTGDSGANVLTF.